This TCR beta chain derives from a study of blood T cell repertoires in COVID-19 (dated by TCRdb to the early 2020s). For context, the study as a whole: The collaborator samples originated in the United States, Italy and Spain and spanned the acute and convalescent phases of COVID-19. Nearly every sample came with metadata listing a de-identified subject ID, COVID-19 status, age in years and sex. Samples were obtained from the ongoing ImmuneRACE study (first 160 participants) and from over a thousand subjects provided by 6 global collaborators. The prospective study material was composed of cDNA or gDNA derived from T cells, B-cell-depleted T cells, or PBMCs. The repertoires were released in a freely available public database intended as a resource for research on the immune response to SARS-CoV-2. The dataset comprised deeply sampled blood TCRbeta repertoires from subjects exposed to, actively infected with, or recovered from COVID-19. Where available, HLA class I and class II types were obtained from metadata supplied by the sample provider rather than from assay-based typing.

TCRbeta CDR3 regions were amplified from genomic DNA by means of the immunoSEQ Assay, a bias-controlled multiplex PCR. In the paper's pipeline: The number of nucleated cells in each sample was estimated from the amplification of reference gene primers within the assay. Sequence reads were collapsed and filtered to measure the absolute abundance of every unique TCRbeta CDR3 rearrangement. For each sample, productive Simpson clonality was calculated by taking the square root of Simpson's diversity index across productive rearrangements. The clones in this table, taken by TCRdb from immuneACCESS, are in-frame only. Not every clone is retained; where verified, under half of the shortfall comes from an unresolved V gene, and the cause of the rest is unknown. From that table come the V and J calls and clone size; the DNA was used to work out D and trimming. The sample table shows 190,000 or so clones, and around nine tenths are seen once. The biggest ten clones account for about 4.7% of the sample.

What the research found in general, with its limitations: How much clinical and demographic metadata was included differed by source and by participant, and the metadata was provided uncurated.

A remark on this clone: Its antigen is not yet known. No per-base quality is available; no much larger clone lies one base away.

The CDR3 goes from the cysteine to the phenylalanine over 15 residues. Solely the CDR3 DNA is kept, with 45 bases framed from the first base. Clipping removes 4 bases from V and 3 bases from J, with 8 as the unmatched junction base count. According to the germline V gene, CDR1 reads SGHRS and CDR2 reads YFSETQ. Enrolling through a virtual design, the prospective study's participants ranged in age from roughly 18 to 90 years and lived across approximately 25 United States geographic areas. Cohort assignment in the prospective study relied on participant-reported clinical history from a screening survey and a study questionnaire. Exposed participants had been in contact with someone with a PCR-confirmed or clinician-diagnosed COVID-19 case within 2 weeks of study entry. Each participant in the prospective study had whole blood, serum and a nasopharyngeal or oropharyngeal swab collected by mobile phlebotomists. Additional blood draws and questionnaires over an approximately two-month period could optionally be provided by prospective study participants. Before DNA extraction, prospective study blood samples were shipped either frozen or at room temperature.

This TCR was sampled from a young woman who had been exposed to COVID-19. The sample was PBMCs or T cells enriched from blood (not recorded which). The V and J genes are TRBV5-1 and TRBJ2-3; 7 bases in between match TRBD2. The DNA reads TGCGCCAGCAGCACTAGCGTCATGGCTACAGATACGCAGTATTTT. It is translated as CASSTSVMATDTQYF.